The clone carrying this T cell receptor beta chain was seen many times. Some clones are missing from TCRdb's copy, which holds only in-frame ones; the method was immunoSEQ multiplex PCR. The sample lists 550,000 to 700,000 clones; approximately 73% were seen once. This sample was taken from a study of shared clonotypes between healthy human individuals. The sample was memory CD4+ T cells sorted from blood. Stated subset: CD45RA-negative fraction. The receptor was isolated from a woman in her twenties or thirties in good health.

CDR3 in amino acids: CASKPAGGEQYF. In DNA, the CDR3 is TGTGCCAGTAAGCCTGCTGGGGGCGAGCAGTACTTC. The chain links TRBV19 to TRBJ2-7; tentatively, D is TRBD1 or TRBD2 (5 bases each). CDR1 is LNHDA, CDR2 SQIVND, per germline (reference sequence). Trimming took off 7 bases at V and 6 bases at J, with 13 bases between the two ends. CDR3 length equals 12 residues.